A selection of T cell receptor beta chains follows, all from one sample in a study of blood T cells in healthy people across ages. Each CDR3 protein is one row after TCRdb ran MiXCR on the 5' RACE reads. This table holds some 640,000 distinct CDR3 sequences, roughly 31% found once. The sequenced material came from blood. These receptors originate from an elderly woman in good health. The CDR3 runs from the conserved cysteine through the conserved F or W. A D gene is named only where the DNA matches it firmly. A row's size may be missing; if present it is once, few, many or a size class.

j_call v_call d_call clone_size cdr3_aa cdr3_nt
TRBJ2-5 TRBV5-1 TRBD1 few CASSLGTGSSDWQYF TGCGCCAGCAGCTTAGGGACAGGGTCGTCAGATTGGCAGTACTTC
TRBJ2-7 TRBV27 TRBD1 many CASSFRTGSYEQYF TGTGCCAGCAGTTTTAGGACAGGCTCCTACGAGCAGTACTTC
TRBJ1-6 TRBV7-2 NA many CASSLGRRNSPLHF TGTGCCAGCAGCTTAGGCAGACGTAATTCACCCCTCCACTTT
TRBJ2-7 TRBV29-1 NA NA CSVEPRGSNEQYF TGCAGCGTTGAGCCCAGGGGCAGCAACGAGCAGTACTTC
TRBJ2-1 TRBV7-2 TRBD1 NA CASSPDRGPNEQFF TGTGCCAGCAGCCCGGACAGGGGGCCCAATGAGCAGTTCTTC
TRBJ1-6 TRBV6-6 NA NA CASSYSTGSSYNSPLHF TGTGCCAGCAGTTACTCGACGGGGAGCTCCTATAATTCACCCCTCCACTTT
TRBJ2-5 TRBV4-2 NA many CASSQERRGQETQYF TGTGCCAGCAGCCAAGAGCGACGAGGGCAAGAGACCCAGTACTTC
TRBJ1-4 TRBV9 NA NA CASSTRGSPGPEKLFF TGTGCCAGCAGCACACGGGGGAGTCCCGGACCAGAAAAACTGTTTTTT
TRBJ2-1 TRBV29-1 NA many CSAHRLGGSYNEQFF TGCAGCGCCCACCGTTTAGGGGGCTCCTACAATGAGCAGTTCTTC
TRBJ1-4 TRBV7-2 TRBD1 many CASSLGGQGREKLFF TGTGCCAGCAGCTTAGGGGGACAGGGCCGAGAAAAACTGTTTTTT
TRBJ2-5 TRBV21-1 NA many CASSRDRARETQYF TGTGCCAGCAGCAGGGACAGGGCAAGAGAGACCCAGTACTTC
TRBJ2-7 TRBV6-5 NA few CASSPLDRTYEQYF TGTGCCAGCAGTCCCCTCGACAGAACCTACGAGCAGTACTTC
TRBJ1-6 TRBV11-2 TRBD1 NA CATGGTGLNSPLHF TGTGCCACCGGGGGGACAGGGTTAAATTCACCCCTCCACTTT
TRBJ1-1 TRBV4-1 TRBD1 NA CASSQVDRVSSNTEAFF TGCGCCAGCAGCCAAGTCGACAGGGTCTCAAGTAACACTGAAGCTTTCTTT